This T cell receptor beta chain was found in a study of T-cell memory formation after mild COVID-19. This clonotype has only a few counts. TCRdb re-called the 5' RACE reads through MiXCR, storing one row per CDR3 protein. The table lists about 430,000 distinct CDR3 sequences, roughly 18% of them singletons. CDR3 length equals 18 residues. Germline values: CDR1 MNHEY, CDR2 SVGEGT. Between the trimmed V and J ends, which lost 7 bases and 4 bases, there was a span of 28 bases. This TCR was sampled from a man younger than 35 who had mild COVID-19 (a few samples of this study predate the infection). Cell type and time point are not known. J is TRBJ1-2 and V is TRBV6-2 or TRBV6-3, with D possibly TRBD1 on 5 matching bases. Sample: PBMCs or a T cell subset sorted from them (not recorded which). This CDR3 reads CASTMLTAGPREGYGYTF. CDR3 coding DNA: TGTGCCAGCACCATGCTAACCGCGGGACCTCGGGAGGGCTATGGCTACACCTTC.